This T cell receptor beta chain originates from a study of graft-versus-host responses after intestinal transplantation (dated by TCRdb to 2020 to 2023). Describing the broader study: The transplants that recipients got were multivisceral, liver-intestinal, or isolated intestinal. Anti-thymocyte globulin induction was given to all recipients, followed by maintenance tacrolimus and steroids for approximately three years. After intestinal transplantation, graft-versus-host and host-versus-graft alloreactive T cell clones were followed in the graft, circulation and bone marrow using bulk TCR-beta CDR3 sequencing. To identify alloreactive clones, pre-transplant mixed lymphocyte reaction products were sequenced and compared with unstimulated pre-transplant donor and recipient T cells. Of the roughly 25 intestinal transplant recipients enrolled in the cohort, one of whom was a retransplant, a few patients without pretransplant specimens were excluded. A peak of at least 4% donor T cells among recipient peripheral blood mononuclear cells was the definition used for donor T cell macrochimerism. Rather than being sequenced by the commercial service, samples from three later patients were sequenced in-house on an Illumina MiSeq and processed with MiXCR. The study at large found these results: The conclusions were limited by the relatively low number and heterogeneity of the intestinal transplant patients. In the allografts of patients with donor T cell macrochimerism, GvH to HvG T cell clonal ratios were high. Peak levels of circulating GvH clones were associated with declines in HvG clones early after transplant. GvH clones turned up in recipient bone marrow, with some appearing earlier in ileal mucosa or blood, a pattern consistent with an intestinal mucosal origin.

With respect to this clone: The antigen it binds to is not known. No much larger clonotype is one base removed from it; base qualities were not supplied.

According to the study, the label for this sample's time point signals: cells obtained before transplantation from donor or recipient. CD3+CD4+ and CD3+CD8+ populations were FACS-sorted from unstimulated pre-transplant donor and recipient cells taken from spleen or lymph nodes. Libraries were prepared through the immunoSEQ multiplex PCR assay. For most patients, genomic DNA was isolated with the Qiagen DNeasy Blood and Tissue Kit and shipped frozen to Adaptive Biotechnologies for TCR sequencing. For most patients, genomic DNA was subjected to high-throughput TCR-beta CDR3 sequencing by Adaptive Biotechnologies. The source study handled its data this way. TCR sequencing data for roughly 17 patients were retrieved from Adaptive's ImmunoSEQ software; a few other patients were processed with MiXCR and VDJtools. CD4 versus CD8 sorting errors were corrected by removing sequences found in both subsets at a frequency ratio below 5:1. CDR3 nucleotide sequences shared between donor and recipient were removed because the origin of such sequences could not be assigned. To be classed as alloreactive, a clone needed at least 2-fold expansion over unstimulated cells and a minimum CFSE-low frequency of 0.002% (template counts) or 0.001% (read counts). Clones were considered mappable if detected in sequenced pre-transplant spleen, lymph node, or MLR CFSE-low populations of the donor or recipient. The cumulative frequency of alloreactive clones was calculated as a percentage of all sequences, weighted by copy number. The immuneACCESS repertoire file appears here via TCRdb, limited to in-frame rearrangements. These files lack a portion of the clones; in checked studies, under half of the deficit traces to unresolved V genes, and the cause of the others is not known. V and J calls and clone size are given by that table; D and trimming were obtained from the DNA. This sample comprises some 110,000 clones, 85% to 95% of them detected only once. The ten top clones hold under 1.5% of the sample.

For this chain, trimming is 8 bases at the V end and 3 bases at the J end, and the number of junction bases without a gene match is 16. CDR1 and CDR2, looked up from the germline V gene, are MDHEN and SYDVKM. Inclusive of the bounding cysteine and phenylalanine, the CDR3 is 17 residues long. The read is trimmed to its CDR3 DNA, 51 bases read in frame from base 1. The sequence was obtained from a human donor who was the organ donor for an intestinal transplant. The sample here was unstimulated CD8+ T cells sorted from spleen or lymph node cells, taken before transplant. The rearranged segments are TRBV28 and TRBJ1-5; the central 7 bases match TRBD1. CDR3 reads: CASETERQGLNNQPQHF. The sequenced DNA: TGTGCCAGCGAGACCGAGAGACAGGGACTTAACAATCAGCCCCAGCATTTT. The full variable domain, with segments outside the CDR3 supplied by the reference TRBV28 and TRBJ1-5 proteins, appears as DVKVTQSSRYLVKRTGEKVFLECVQDMDHENMFWYRQDPGLGLRLIYFSYDVKMKEKGDIPEGYSVSREKKERFSLILESASTNQTSMYLCASETERQGLNNQPQHFGDGTRLSIL.